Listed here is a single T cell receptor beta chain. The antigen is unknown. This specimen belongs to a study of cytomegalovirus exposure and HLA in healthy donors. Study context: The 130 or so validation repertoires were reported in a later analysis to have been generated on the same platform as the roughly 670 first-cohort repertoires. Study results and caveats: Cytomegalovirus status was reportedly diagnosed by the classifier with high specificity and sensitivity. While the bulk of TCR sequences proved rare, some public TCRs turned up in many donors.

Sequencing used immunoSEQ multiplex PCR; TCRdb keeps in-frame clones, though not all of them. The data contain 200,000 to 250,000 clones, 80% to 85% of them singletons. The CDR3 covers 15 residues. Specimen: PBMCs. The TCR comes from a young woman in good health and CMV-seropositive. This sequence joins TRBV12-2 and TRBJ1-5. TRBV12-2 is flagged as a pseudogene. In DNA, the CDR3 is TGTGCAAGTCGCTTAGTGGACTCACGCAATCAGCCCCAGCATTTT. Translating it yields CASRLVDSRNQPQHF.